This T cell receptor (beta chain) was recorded in a study of OX40 agonist ivuxolimab in advanced cancers. General observations from the study: Among the lowest levels of clonal expansion were found in partial responders at 0.1-3.0 mg/kg. Some nonresponders additionally presented with little normalized T-cell clonal expansion. At 0.1 to 3.0 mg/kg, CD4+ and CD8+ blood T cells expanded clonally by week 6.

CDR1 is SGHRS and CDR2 is YFSETQ in the germline V gene. The germline V and J ends were trimmed by 7 bases and 2 bases, with 13 bases remaining between them. The CDR3 contains 13 residues. This clone was recorded once. Antigen unknown. Only in-frame clones appear in the TCRdb table, and some are missing; sequencing was by immunoSEQ multiplex PCR. The sample records approximately 58,000 clones, 80% to 90% being singletons. The chain uses TRBV5-1 and TRBJ2-7, with a tentative D call TRBD1 (6 bases). The TCR sequence derives from an adult with an advanced solid tumor such as melanoma, head and neck, liver or kidney cancer. Sample: CD4+ or CD8+ T cells sorted from blood, taken in a trial of the OX40 agonist ivuxolimab. The CDR3 region has the DNA TGCGCCAGCTCCAATACAGGGACCTACGAGCAGTACTTC. It is translated as CASSNTGTYEQYF.